The text below deals with one TCR beta chain. Its antigen is as yet unknown. The data belong to a study of T cell responses to AZD1222 COVID-19 vaccine. Study-level background: It was second doses at about 4 or about 12 weeks that were pooled. Study findings and constraints: Only 6 or 7 individuals given AZD1222 were seropositive at baseline. In all cases, repertoires were sampled only after the peak T cell response.

Per germline, CDR1 LNHDA and CDR2 SQIVND (reference sequence). V was clipped by 5 bases and J by 11 bases; unmatched bases: 17. The CDR3 is 16 residues long. The table came from immunoSEQ multiplex PCR; TCRdb's copy has only in-frame clones and leaves some out. The table records roughly 130,000 clones, roughly 94% of them present only once. V gene TRBV19 combines with J gene TRBJ1-5, with 8 bases aligning to TRBD1. This sequence originates from an adult in good health. The specimen comprised peripheral blood, sampled on day 0 of AZD1222 vaccination. The CDR3 here is CASSLAGTGGKSSQHF. The CDR3 DNA is TGTGCCAGTAGTCTAGCCGGGACAGGCGGAAAGAGTTCCCAGCATTTT.